This T cell receptor beta chain emerged from a study of cytomegalovirus exposure and HLA in healthy donors. Study outcomes and limitations: Most TCR sequences were rare, but some public TCRs occurred in many donors.

Using immunoSEQ multiplex PCR, the repertoire was profiled, and TCRdb retains in-frame clones only, with some absent. The table shows 110,000 to 150,000 clones, with roughly nine tenths occurring only once. CDR1 and CDR2 (germline): KGHSH, LQKENI. Germline trimming cut 4 bases from V and 1 base from J; bases unmatched to any gene: 6. CDR3 size: 16 residues. On this clone itself: Its specificity is unknown.

The V and J genes are TRBV18 and TRBJ2-7; 11 bases match TRBD1. The sample taken for sequencing was PBMCs. This receptor was obtained from a man aged 18 to 29 in good health and CMV-seronegative. Here the CDR3 DNA reads TGTGCCAGCTCACGAGGACAGGGGGCGCGGTCCTACGAGCAGTACTTC. Its translation is CASSRGQGARSYEQYF.